Listed below are T cell receptor beta chains from one sample, sequenced in a study of blood T cell repertoires in COVID-19. The repertoire was sequenced with immunoSEQ multiplex PCR; TCRdb's copy has only in-frame clones and lacks some. The sample contains about 170,000 clones, approximately 80% of which appear only once. Sequencing was performed on peripheral blood. All receptors come from a woman between 55 and 75 years old with acute or convalescent COVID-19. Both conserved end residues are part of each CDR3. D genes are given only for firm matches. Clone sizes are given selectively: once, few, many, or a class where the clone is expanded.

d_gene	v_gene	j_gene	abundance	CDR3aa	CDR3nt
TRBD1	TRBV5-1	TRBJ2-7	NA	CASSFDRAAYEQYF	TGCGCCAGCAGCTTTGACAGGGCTGCCTACGAGCAGTACTTC
TRBD1	TRBV28	TRBJ2-7	once	CASTTGQGIHEQYF	TGTGCCAGCACGACGGGACAGGGGATCCACGAGCAGTACTTC
TRBD1	TRBV12-3/TRBV12-4	TRBJ1-1	NA	CASRQGGTEAFF	TGTGCCAGCAGACAGGGGGGCACTGAAGCTTTCTTT
NA	TRBV18	TRBJ2-7	NA	CASSPLTAYEQYF	TGTGCCAGCTCACCGTTAACAGCCTACGAGCAGTACTTC
TRBD1	TRBV6-2/TRBV6-3	TRBJ1-2	NA	CASSDRDRANYGYTF	TGTGCCAGCAGTGACCGGGACAGAGCTAACTATGGCTACACCTTC
TRBD1	TRBV2	TRBJ2-3	NA	CASRPTGTPTDTQYF	TGTGCCAGCAGACCGACAGGGACCCCCACAGATACGCAGTATTTT
NA	TRBV11-2	TRBJ2-2	NA	CASSLTVEGYTGELFF	TGTGCCAGCAGCTTGACAGTGGAGGGTTACACCGGGGAGCTGTTTTTT
NA	TRBV4-2	TRBJ1-3	NA	CASSSQGNSGNTIYF	TGTGCCAGCAGCTCTCAGGGGAACTCTGGAAACACCATATATTTT
NA	TRBV28	TRBJ1-3	NA	CASSLQGGTIYF	TGTGCCAGCAGTTTGCAGGGAGGCACCATATATTTT
NA	TRBV7-8	TRBJ1-2	NA	CASSLGGFPDGYTF	TGTGCCAGCAGCTTAGGCGGGTTCCCGGATGGCTACACCTTC
TRBD1	TRBV5-1	TRBJ1-2	NA	CASSLGAGTGPSEYGYTF	TGCGCCAGCAGCTTGGGCGCCGGGACAGGCCCCTCGGAGTATGGCTACACCTTC
TRBD1	TRBV2	TRBJ1-5	NA	CASSEPTGGLGNQPQHF	TGTGCCAGCAGTGAACCGACAGGGGGCTTAGGCAATCAGCCCCAGCATTTT
NA	TRBV10-3	TRBJ2-7	NA	CAISATQGREQYF	TGTGCCATCAGCGCAACACAGGGAAGGGAGCAGTACTTC
TRBD1	TRBV9	TRBJ1-4	NA	CASSVDRANEKLFF	TGTGCCAGCAGCGTGGACAGGGCTAATGAAAAACTGTTTTTT
NA	TRBV6-6	TRBJ1-4	NA	CATIQQGGIEKLFF	TGTGCCACCATCCAACAGGGTGGGATCGAAAAACTGTTTTTT
NA	TRBV5-1	TRBJ2-7	NA	CASSLQGAPYEQYF	TGCGCCAGCAGCTTACAGGGTGCCCCCTACGAGCAGTACTTC
NA	TRBV29-1	TRBJ1-2	NA	CSVAREHSGYTF	TGCAGCGTAGCGAGGGAGCACAGTGGCTACACCTTC
TRBD2	TRBV9	TRBJ2-1	NA	CASSGFSGGDNEQFF	TGTGCCAGCAGCGGCTTTAGCGGGGGGGACAATGAGCAGTTCTTC
NA	TRBV11-3	TRBJ2-3	NA	CASSLDPTTLQYF	TGTGCCAGCAGCTTAGATCCTACCACGTTACAGTATTTT
NA	TRBV5-6	TRBJ1-2	once	CASSLGRRKGYGYTF	TGTGCCAGCAGCTTGGGCAGGCGCAAGGGGTATGGCTACACCTTC
NA	TRBV6-2/TRBV6-3	TRBJ1-1	NA	CASSHGGRYTEAFF	TGTGCCAGCAGTCACGGGGGTCGTTACACTGAAGCTTTCTTT
TRBD2	TRBV4-1	TRBJ2-1	few	CASSQAASGGGSYNEQFF	TGCGCCAGCAGCCAAGCGGCTAGCGGGGGGGGCTCCTACAATGAGCAGTTCTTC
TRBD2	TRBV6-2/TRBV6-3	TRBJ2-2	NA	CASSYSSLAGGRTGELFF	TGTGCCAGCAGTTACTCGAGCCTAGCGGGGGGGCGAACCGGGGAGCTGTTTTTT
NA	TRBV6-2/TRBV6-3	TRBJ1-3	NA	CASSSTTRWGLGNTIYF	TGTGCCAGCAGTTCGACCACAAGATGGGGGCTTGGAAACACCATATATTTT
NA	TRBV3-1/TRBV3-2	TRBJ1-1	NA	CASSQDGGVTEAFF	TGTGCCAGCAGCCAAGACGGAGGGGTTACTGAAGCTTTCTTT
TRBD2	TRBV9	TRBJ2-3	NA	CASSATSGTFTDTQYF	TGTGCCAGCAGCGCGACTAGCGGTACATTCACAGATACGCAGTATTTT
NA	TRBV11-3	TRBJ2-7	NA	CASSSPDSPYEQYF	TGTGCCAGCAGCTCACCGGACAGCCCCTACGAGCAGTACTTC
NA	TRBV6-5	TRBJ2-5	NA	CASSRARGPRGTQYF	TGTGCCAGCAGTCGCGCCAGGGGCCCCCGGGGGACCCAGTACTTC
NA	TRBV19	TRBJ1-5	NA	CASSIIQALGQPQHF	TGTGCCAGTAGTATAATACAGGCGTTAGGGCAGCCCCAGCATTTT
TRBD2	TRBV14	TRBJ2-5	few	CASSQDSGGYQETQYF	TGTGCCAGCAGCCAAGATAGCGGGGGGTACCAAGAGACCCAGTACTTC
NA	TRBV5-1	TRBJ1-2	NA	CASTSRPASGEDGYTF	TGCGCCAGCACGTCCAGACCAGCCTCGGGGGAAGATGGCTACACCTTC
NA	TRBV7-2	TRBJ1-2	NA	CASSSQQGGYGYTF	TGTGCCAGCAGCAGTCAGCAGGGTGGCTATGGCTACACCTTC
NA	TRBV28	TRBJ1-5	NA	CASRHSNQPQHF	TGTGCCAGCAGACATAGCAATCAGCCCCAGCATTTT
NA	TRBV6-5	TRBJ2-7	NA	CASRSTYEQYF	TGTGCCAGCAGATCCACCTACGAGCAGTACTTC
NA	TRBV19	TRBJ2-7	NA	CASSILAGSGYEQYF	TGTGCCAGTAGTATATTGGCCGGCTCAGGCTACGAGCAGTACTTC
NA	TRBV15	TRBJ2-7	NA	CATSRDIPGPGYEQYF	TGTGCCACCAGCAGAGATATTCCAGGCCCCGGCTACGAGCAGTACTTC
TRBD2	TRBV27	TRBJ2-5	NA	CASSLRLAGALQETQYF	TGTGCCAGCAGTCTCCGACTAGCGGGGGCCCTCCAAGAGACCCAGTACTTC
NA	TRBV7-2	TRBJ1-6	NA	CASSLGGMGSPLHF	TGTGCCAGCAGCTTAGGGGGCATGGGTTCACCCCTCCACTTT
NA	TRBV3-1/TRBV3-2	TRBJ2-1	NA	CASSQAAAYNEQFF	TGTGCCAGCAGCCAGGCGGCTGCCTACAATGAGCAGTTCTTC
TRBD1	TRBV2	TRBJ2-1	once	CASSTGDFSYNEQFF	TGTGCCAGCAGCACAGGGGATTTCTCCTACAATGAGCAGTTCTTC
NA	TRBV28	TRBJ2-7	NA	CASRPHREKQYF	TGTGCCAGCAGACCACACAGGGAAAAGCAGTACTTC
NA	TRBV6-5	TRBJ2-3	NA	CASGVTDTQYF	TGTGCCAGCGGAGTCACAGATACGCAGTATTTT
NA	TRBV19	TRBJ1-5	NA	CASSMFEAYQPQHF	TGTGCCAGTAGTATGTTCGAGGCTTATCAGCCCCAGCATTTT
NA	TRBV28	TRBJ1-2	NA	CASSLREYGYTF	TGTGCCAGCAGTTTAAGAGAATATGGCTACACCTTC
NA	TRBV11-2	TRBJ1-6	NA	CASSPDRSSSYNSPLHF	TGTGCCAGCAGCCCCGACAGGTCTAGCTCCTATAATTCACCCCTCCACTTT
TRBD2	TRBV11-2	TRBJ2-7	NA	CASSSHLLGLASRF	TGTGCCAGCAGCTCCCACCTCTTAGGACTAGCGTCTCGCTTC
NA	TRBV20-1	TRBJ2-7	NA	CSASRDNLPYEQYF	TGCAGTGCTAGTCGGGACAACCTCCCCTACGAGCAGTACTTC